One sample yielded the 8 T cell receptor beta chains listed below, sequenced in a study of T-cell memory formation after mild COVID-19. MiXCR was run by TCRdb on the 5' RACE reads, yielding one entry per CDR3 protein. In the table there are about 170,000 distinct CDR3 sequences, over 10% of which are singletons. The source material was PBMCs or a T cell subset sorted from them (not recorded which). The receptors here all came from a man in his late teens or twenties who had mild COVID-19 (a few samples of this study predate the infection). Cell type and time point are not known.

V is TRBV11-1 and J is TRBJ2-1, with 7 bases fitting TRBD2. With V trimmed by 5 bases and J by 12 bases, 13 bases remained unmatched. The germline CDR1 and CDR2 sequences are SGHAT and FQDESV (reference sequence). This CDR3 spans 14 amino acids. The CDR3 protein is CASSPRGGVGAQFF. In DNA, the CDR3 is TGTGCCAGCAGCCCAAGGGGAGGGGTTGGGGCGCAGTTCTTC.

The CDR3 loop is CASSFSEPYGYTF. As DNA, the CDR3 is TGTGCCAGCAGTTTCTCAGAGCCATATGGCTACACCTTC. The genes are TRBV12-3 or TRBV12-4 and TRBJ1-2; D gene unclear. The length of the CDR3 is 13 residues. Trimming took 3 bases from V and 5 from J, leaving 10 bases between them.

The chain joins TRBV5-1 to TRBJ2-3; TRBD1 matches at 11 bases. Germline CDR1 and CDR2: SGHRS and YFSETQ. The V and J ends lost 4 bases and 4 bases, in that order; junction bases with no gene match: 5. This CDR3 region has 15 residues. The CDR3 region is CASSVGQGAADTQYF. The CDR3 DNA sequence: TGCGCCAGCAGCGTAGGACAGGGGGCGGCAGATACGCAGTATTTT.

This clonotype has just a few counts. This chain links TRBV7-9 with TRBJ2-3, with D possibly matching TRBD1 (5 bases). The V end lost 7 bases, the J end lost 1 base, and 15 bases lay between the germline ends. The CDR3 spans 15 residues. Germline V lookup: CDR1 SEHNR, CDR2 FQNEAQ (reference sequence). Here the CDR3 reads CASTPTGRGTDTQYF. The CDR3 nucleotides are TGTGCCAGCACCCCAACAGGACGGGGCACAGATACGCAGTATTTT.

The table lists this clonotype with many counts. V and J are TRBV6-2 or TRBV6-3 and TRBJ1-1; the D is unclear. From germline, CDR1 is MNHEY and CDR2 SVGEGT. CDR3 length: 17 residues. Trimming left V 4 bases short and J 0 bases short, with 18 bases between. Written as DNA, the CDR3 is TGTGCCAGCAGTTCCCTAAAGGGTTCTTTTATGAACACTGAAGCTTTCTTT. Translation gives CASSSLKGSFMNTEAFF.

This rearrangement joins TRBV5-1 to TRBJ2-1; TRBD1 agrees at 7 bases. V lost 0 bases and J lost 3; bases outside the gene matches: 6. There are 16 residues in the CDR3. Germline CDR1 SGHRS, CDR2 YFSETQ. The CDR3 region has the DNA TGCGCCAGCAGCTTGGCCTGGGACAGTGACTACAATGAGCAGTTCTTC. This encodes CASSLAWDSDYNEQFF.

This clonotype appeared a few times. The V call is TRBV5-6, the J call TRBJ1-1; a weak D match, TRBD1 (5 bases). The CDR3 is made up of 17 amino acids. With 0 bases removed from V and 6 bases from J, the gap between germline ends came to 21 bases. Germline V CDR1 and CDR2: SGHDT, YYEEEE. CDR3 protein: CASSLVGRERGNPEAFF. DNA for the CDR3: TGTGCCAGCAGCTTGGTCGGCAGGGAAAGGGGAAACCCTGAAGCTTTCTTT.

This clonotype was seen more than once but under ten times. The rearrangement uses TRBV28 and TRBJ2-2, with 9 positions matching TRBD2. The CDR3 is 16 residues long. The V and J ends lost 6 bases and 1 base, in that order; junction bases with no gene match: 6. The germline CDR1 and CDR2 sequences are MDHEN and SYDVKM. CDR3: CASSRRLAVNTGELFF. In DNA, the CDR3 is TGTGCCAGCAGCCGACGACTAGCGGTGAACACCGGGGAGCTGTTTTTT. The full variable domain, completed using reference TRBV28 and TRBJ2-2, is DVKVTQSSRYLVKRTGEKVFLECVQDMDHENMFWYRQDPGLGLRLIYFSYDVKMKEKGDIPEGYSVSREKKERFSLILESASTNQTSMYLCASSRRLAVNTGELFFGEGSRLTVL.